Each of the 27 T cell receptor beta chains below was sequenced from the same sample in a study of OX40 agonist ivuxolimab in advanced cancers. Profiled with immunoSEQ multiplex PCR; TCRdb holds only in-frame clones, not every one. The profile shows tens of thousands of clones, about 85% of them singletons. This sample comprised CD4+ or CD8+ T cells sorted from blood, obtained in a trial of the OX40 agonist ivuxolimab. The receptors come from an adult with an advanced solid tumor such as melanoma, head and neck, liver or kidney cancer.

The chain recombines TRBV7-2 with TRBJ1-1, with 11 bases that match TRBD1. CDR1 is SGHTA, CDR2 FQGNSA, per germline. This CDR3 spans 15 amino acids. The J segment lost 4 bases and the V segment lost 3 bases, leaving 4 bases of the junction unmatched. Here the CDR3 DNA reads TGTGCCAGCAGCTTGGACAGGGGGCCGTCCACTGAAGCTTTCTTT. Its translation: CASSLDRGPSTEAFF.

This clone occurred once. V gene TRBV19 combines with J gene TRBJ1-5, with D possibly TRBD1 on 5 matching bases. CDR1 is LNHDA, CDR2 SQIVND, per germline (reference sequence). This CDR3 region has 16 residues. V dropped 3 bases and J dropped 2 bases, with 14 bases sitting between them. CDR3 coding DNA: TGTGCCAGTAGTATGGCTTGGGGCAGGGGCAATCAGCCCCAGCATTTT. It specifies CASSMAWGRGNQPQHF.

J is TRBJ1-5 and V is TRBV29-1, with D possibly being TRBD1 (5 bases). Germline CDR1 and CDR2: SQVTM and ANQGSEA. The CDR3 contains 12 residues. Between the trimmed V and J ends, which lost 4 bases and 2 bases, there was a span of 6 bases. The CDR3 nucleotides are TGCAGCGTTGGAGGGGGCAATCAGCCCCAGCATTTT. Translation gives CSVGGGNQPQHF. Full variable domain (rest looked up from reference TRBV29-1 and TRBJ1-5): SAVISQKPSRDICQRGTSLTIQCQVDSQVTMMFWYRQQPGQSLTLIATANQGSEATYESGFVIDKFPISRPNLTFSTLTVSNMSPEDSSIYLCSVGGGNQPQHFGDGTRLSIL.

The rearrangement uses TRBV10-3 and TRBJ2-3; D may be TRBD2 (7 bases). V was cut by 3 bases and J by 6 bases, with 25 bases left in between. The CDR3 length is 18 residues. Germline values: CDR1 ENHRY, CDR2 SYGVKD. CDR3 coding DNA: TGTGCCATCAGTGACCCCTCGTCGGGGGGCCTAGGAAGGGATACGCAGTATTTT. It codes for CAISDPSSGGLGRDTQYF.

The CDR3 nucleotides read TGTGCCTGGAGTGCCGGGAGAACTAACTATGGCTACACCTTC. It yields the protein CAWSAGRTNYGYTF. This chain links TRBV30 with TRBJ1-2; D uncertain. Germline CDR1 is GTSNPN and CDR2 is SVGIG (reference sequence). Trimming removed 1 base at V and 0 bases at J, with 9 bases between. The length of the CDR3 is 14 residues.

The CDR3 sequence: CASSYSSGRTDTQYF. The DNA for the CDR3 is TGTGCCAGCAGTTACTCTAGCGGGCGCACAGATACGCAGTATTTT. V is TRBV6-5 and J is TRBJ2-3; 7 positions agree with TRBD2. Germline CDR1 and CDR2: MNHEY and SVGAGI. The CDR3 has 15 residues. Trimming cost V 0 bases and J 1 base; bases outside gene matches: 1.

This chain connects TRBV2 to TRBJ1-2; the D gene is possibly TRBD1 (5 bases). The germline V and J ends were trimmed by 7 bases and 8 bases, with 20 bases remaining between them. Germline CDR1 SNHLY, CDR2 FYNNEI. The CDR3 spans 14 residues. The CDR3 is CASTQKGALGGYTF. CDR3 DNA: TGTGCCAGCACCCAGAAAGGGGCCCTAGGGGGCTACACCTTC.

The chain has TRBV13 and TRBJ2-2; possible D gene TRBD2, 6 bases. V lost 4 bases, J lost 0 bases, and 18 bases lay in between. Germline V lookup: CDR1 PRHDT, CDR2 FYEKMQ (reference sequence). CDR3 size: 18 residues. CDR3: CASSSITRDLTNTGELFF. The CDR3 DNA is TGTGCCAGCAGCTCAATCACCCGGGACTTGACGAACACCGGGGAGCTGTTTTTT.

The chain recombines TRBV6-5 with TRBJ1-2; no definite D call. Germline assignment: CDR1 MNHEY and CDR2 SVGAGI. This CDR3 comprises 15 residues. Trimming took off 6 bases at V and 1 base at J, with 15 bases between the two ends. For the CDR3, the DNA is TGTGCCAGCAGCCCCGGACGGAAGTTTAACTATGGCTACACCTTC. Translation: CASSPGRKFNYGYTF.

The chain links TRBV9 to TRBJ2-2, with D perhaps TRBD2 (6 bases). Germline V CDR1 and CDR2: SGDLS, YYNGEE. This CDR3 is 15 amino acids long. The ends were cut back, 0 bases at V and 5 bases at J, with 11 bases in the middle. The CDR3: CASSVAWGRTGELFF. The CDR3 region has the DNA TGTGCCAGCAGCGTAGCGTGGGGGAGGACCGGGGAGCTGTTTTTT.

The V call is TRBV6-5, the J call TRBJ1-1; TRBD1 is a possible D gene (5 bases). Trimming pared 6 bases from V and 6 bases from J, leaving 14 bases between. Germline-derived CDR1 and CDR2 are MNHEY and SVGAGI. This CDR3 is built from 13 residues. The CDR3: CASSPQTASEAFF. The CDR3 DNA is TGTGCCAGCAGCCCCCAGACAGCATCTGAAGCTTTCTTT.

This chain uses TRBV7-2 with TRBJ2-5, with a tentative D call TRBD1 (5 bases). The germline V gene has CDR1 SGHTA and CDR2 FQGNSA. CDR3 length: 14 residues. Deletions cut 2 bases from V and 5 bases from J, with 12 bases between. The CDR3 spells CASSLPGRVETQYF. CDR3 sequence (DNA): TGTGCCAGCAGCTTACCGGGCAGGGTCGAGACCCAGTACTTC.

This chain joins TRBV6-4 and TRBJ2-5; 8 positions match TRBD1. J gave up 4 bases and V 4 bases, and 5 bases lay outside the gene matches. Germline CDR1 MRHNA, CDR2 SNTAGT. This CDR3 region has 14 residues. The CDR3, as DNA: TGTGCCAGCAGTGGTCAGGGGGCGAGAGAGACCCAGTACTTC. It codes for CASSGQGARETQYF.

J is TRBJ1-5 and V is TRBV2; D uncertain. Germline V CDR1 and CDR2: SNHLY, FYNNEI. V was shortened by 7 bases and J by 4 bases, with 11 bases between the two germline ends. The CDR3 length is 13 residues. The CDR3 loop reads CASKLSENQPQHF. CDR3 DNA sequence: TGTGCCAGCAAGCTCTCCGAGAATCAGCCCCAGCATTTT.

This chain links TRBV29-1 with TRBJ2-1; D is unresolved. The CDR3 is 12 residues long. V lost 1 base, J lost 9 bases, and 10 bases lay in between. Germline V gene sequence: CDR1 SQVTM, CDR2 ANQGSEA. Here the CDR3 reads CSVEGLSPEQFF. The CDR3 DNA reads TGCAGCGTTGAAGGGTTAAGCCCTGAGCAGTTCTTC.

This chain connects TRBV6-1 to TRBJ1-3; the match to TRBD1 covers 7 bases. Unmatched junction bases numbered 0, after V lost 6 bases and J lost 4 bases. Germline assignment: CDR1 MNHNS and CDR2 SASEGT. The CDR3 covers 12 residues. The CDR3 loop is CASRTGGNTIYF. CDR3 DNA sequence: TGTGCCAGCAGGACAGGGGGAAACACCATATATTTT.

This clone has just one count. The identical CDR3 is also encoded by other nucleotide sequences in the sample. The genes are TRBV6-5 and TRBJ1-1; no clear D. Trimming removed 6 bases from V and 1 base from J, with 9 bases in between. Germline values: CDR1 MNHEY, CDR2 SVGAGI. This CDR3 contains 13 residues. The CDR3 spells CASSLQRNTEAFF. CDR3 DNA sequence: TGTGCCAGCAGCCTACAGAGGAACACTGAAGCTTTCTTT.

The gene calls are TRBV21-1 and TRBJ2-7; the table's D gene call, TRBD2, was not cross checked with the DNA. TRBV21-1 is listed as a pseudogene. The CDR3 is made up of 15 amino acids. The CDR3 sequence: CASSKASLSSYEQYF. The CDR3 nucleotides read TGTGCCAGCAGCAAAGCGAGCTTAAGCTCCTACGAGCAGTACTTC.

This chain uses TRBV7-2 with TRBJ1-1; 11 bases fit TRBD1. Trimming at V came to 4 bases and at J to 5 bases, leaving 6 bases not matched to a gene. Per germline, CDR1 SGHTA and CDR2 FQGNSA. The CDR3 runs 15 residues. CDR3 sequence reads: CASSSQGQGVTEAFF. As DNA, the CDR3 is TGTGCCAGCAGCTCTCAGGGACAGGGGGTAACTGAAGCTTTCTTT. Using reference TRBV7-2 and TRBJ1-1 for the parts outside the CDR3, the full variable domain is GAGVSQSPSNKVTEKGKDVELRCDPISGHTALYWYRQSLGQGLEFLIYFQGNSAPDKSGLPSDRFSAERTGGSVSTLTIQRTQQEDSAVYLCASSSQGQGVTEAFFGQGTRLTVV.

The V and J genes are TRBV28 and TRBJ2-7; TRBD1 is a possible D gene (6 bases). With 7 bases removed from V and 5 bases from J, the gap between germline ends came to 15 bases. Germline V gives CDR1 MDHEN, CDR2 SYDVKM. This CDR3 is 13 amino acids long. The CDR3 protein is CASTPPRGDEQYF. CDR3 DNA: TGTGCCAGCACCCCCCCCAGGGGCGACGAGCAGTACTTC.

The rearrangement links TRBV18 to TRBJ1-1; a possible D gene is TRBD1 (6 bases). V dropped 3 bases and J dropped 4 bases, with 9 bases sitting between them. Germline values: CDR1 KGHSH, CDR2 LQKENI. CDR3 length: 13 amino acids. The CDR3 region has the DNA TGTGCCAGCTCACCGCGGGGGCGCACTGAAGCTTTCTTT. This encodes CASSPRGRTEAFF.

J is TRBJ1-5 and V is TRBV30; D is ambiguous. CDR3 length equals 14 residues. V gave up 1 base and J gave up 5 bases, with 12 bases separating them. Germline V lookup: CDR1 GTSNPN, CDR2 SVGIG (reference sequence). CDR3 amino acids: CAWSEANPHQPQHF. The CDR3 nucleotides read TGTGCCTGGAGTGAGGCCAACCCTCATCAGCCCCAGCATTTT.

This rearrangement joins TRBV29-1 to TRBJ1-4; D is unresolved. Germline CDR1 and CDR2: SQVTM and ANQGSEA. V shed 6 bases and J shed 1 base, with 3 bases lying between them. CDR3 length: 11 residues. Written as DNA, the CDR3 is TGCAGCGTCAGAACTAATGAAAAACTGTTTTTT. This sequence encodes CSVRTNEKLFF.

This clone was counted once. The rearrangement uses TRBV14 and TRBJ1-3; D ambiguous. Trimming pared 3 bases from V and 7 bases from J, leaving 16 bases between. This CDR3 comprises 15 residues. CDR1 is SGHDN, CDR2 FVKESK, per germline. The CDR3 region has the DNA TGTGCCAGCAGCCAGCACCCCCCAACCGGGAACACCATATATTTT. Amino acid sequence: CASSQHPPTGNTIYF.

This chain connects TRBV5-1 to TRBJ2-7, with D perhaps matching TRBD2 (5 bases). Germline V gene sequence: CDR1 SGHRS, CDR2 YFSETQ. V lost 3 bases, J lost 0 bases, and 7 bases lay in between. The CDR3 covers 13 residues. The CDR3 DNA reads as TGCGCCAGCAGCTGGAGGCTCTCCTACGAGCAGTACTTC. Its translation is CASSWRLSYEQYF.

Note on this clone: Sequence at one end of the junction differs from germline and may be a read error. The sample has other DNA sequences that encode this CDR3 too. The chain employs TRBV30 and TRBJ2-5, with D possibly TRBD2 on 5 matching bases. Germline V gene sequence: CDR1 GTSNPN, CDR2 SVGIG (reference sequence). The CDR3 contains 14 residues. CDR3 amino acids: CAWSVGGSQETQYF. The CDR3 coding sequence is TGCGCCTGGAGTGTCGGCGGGTCCCAAGAGACCCAGTACTTC.

The rearrangement uses TRBV29-1 and TRBJ1-1; D remains ambiguous. CDR3 size: 17 residues. V lost 6 bases, J lost 0 bases, and 23 bases lay in between. The V gene's germline CDR1 is SQVTM and CDR2 ANQGSEA. The DNA of the CDR3 is TGCAGCGTCGTTTTGGGGTCCTTTTGGGGTATGAACACTGAAGCTTTCTTT. Translation: CSVVLGSFWGMNTEAFF.